Below, 20 T cell receptor beta chains from the same sample are listed, as sequenced in a study of CD8+ T cells in alopecia areata. cDNA serving as the sequencing template came from extracted, reverse transcribed RNA. This table comes from immunoSEQ multiplex PCR, and its TCRdb copy is limited to in-frame clones, with some not included. This sample yields over 25,000 clones, of which about 74% are seen a single time; approximately 18% belongs to the top ten. Specimen: NKG2D-low CD8+ T cells sorted from blood. The receptors here all came from a human donor with alopecia areata.

The chain couples TRBV30 to TRBJ2-2; D is unresolved. The germline gives CDR1 GTSNPN, CDR2 SVGIG (reference sequence). Trimming removed 4 bases from V and 0 bases from J, with 6 bases in between. The CDR3 loop spans 13 amino acids. The CDR3 nucleotides are TGTGCCTGGATGACACCGAACACCGGGGAGCTGTTTTTT. Its translation is CAWMTPNTGELFF.

The chain carries TRBV27 and TRBJ2-5, with D possibly called TRBD1 or TRBD2 (5 bases each). The CDR3 is 14 residues long. The V gene's germline CDR1 is MNHEY and CDR2 SMNVEV (reference sequence). The V end lost 6 bases, the J end lost 0 bases, and 11 bases lay between the germline ends. The CDR3 loop is CASSHGTDQETQYF. CDR3 nucleotide sequence: TGTGCCAGCAGCCACGGGACGGACCAAGAGACCCAGTACTTC.

The chain joins TRBV5-4 to TRBJ2-7, with D possibly matching TRBD1 (6 bases). Trimming cost V 4 bases and J 1 base, with 9 bases left between them. Germline V CDR1 and CDR2: SGHNT, YYREEE (reference sequence). This CDR3 spans 13 amino acids. The CDR3 is CASSDRLSYEQYF. In nucleotides, the CDR3 is TGTGCCAGCAGCGACAGGCTTTCCTACGAGCAGTACTTC.

The chain carries TRBV29-1 and TRBJ2-5; 12 nucleotides match TRBD1. With V trimmed by 6 bases and J by 3 bases, 11 bases remained unmatched. From germline, CDR1 is SQVTM and CDR2 ANQGSEA. This CDR3 has 16 amino acids. The DNA of the CDR3 is TGCAGCGTCGGGGACACCGGGACAGGGGGCGAAGAGACCCAGTACTTC. This translates into CSVGDTGTGGEETQYF.

The chain recombines TRBV7-9 with TRBJ1-1; D is possibly TRBD1 (6 bases). The CDR3 contains 14 residues. Trimming took 4 bases from V and 4 from J, leaving 13 bases between them. Germline V gene sequence: CDR1 SEHNR, CDR2 FQNEAQ (reference sequence). CDR3 in DNA: TGTGCCAGCAGCTCATACCCGACAGGCACTGAAGCTTTCTTT. This gives the protein CASSSYPTGTEAFF. Combining the CDR3 with reference TRBV7-9 and TRBJ1-1 gives the whole variable domain DTGVSQNPRHKITKRGQNVTFRCDPISEHNRLYWYRQTLGQGPEFLTYFQNEAQLEKSRLLSDRFSAERPKGSFSTLEIQRTEQGDSAMYLCASSSYPTGTEAFFGQGTRLTVV.

J is TRBJ2-7 and V is TRBV27, with D possibly matching TRBD2 (5 bases). The V and J ends lost 2 bases and 5 bases respectively, with 13 bases between them. The CDR3 has 14 residues. CDR1 and CDR2 from the germline V gene are MNHEY and SMNVEV (reference sequence). The CDR3 DNA follows: TGTGCCAGCAGTTTAGGGCTAATGGGAGACGAGCAGTACTTC. It codes for CASSLGLMGDEQYF.

The genes are TRBV29-1 and TRBJ1-3; D not certain. This CDR3 comprises 13 residues. CDR1 SQVTM and CDR2 ANQGSEA come from the germline V gene. The CDR3 region has the DNA TGCAGTGCATTAACGGTCTCTGGAAACACCATATATTTT. Its protein product is CSALTVSGNTIYF. Filled out from reference TRBV29-1 and TRBJ1-3, the complete variable domain reads SAVISQKPSRDICQRGTSLTIQCQVDSQVTMMFWYRQQPGQSLTLIATANQGSEATYESGFVIDKFPISRPNLTFSTLTVSNMSPEDSSIYLCSALTVSGNTIYFGEGSWLTVV.

This chain links TRBV6-1 with TRBJ2-3, with D uncertain. Germline V CDR1 and CDR2: MNHNS, SASEGT. This CDR3 is 13 amino acids long. Trimming stripped 3 bases from V and 3 bases from J, with 7 bases between. CDR3 residues: CASSEGETDTQYF. For the CDR3, the DNA is TGTGCCAGCAGTGAGGGTGAGACAGATACGCAGTATTTT.

The gene calls are TRBV28 and TRBJ2-7; D gene uncertain. Between the trimmed V and J ends, which lost 3 bases and 5 bases, there was a span of 11 bases. Germline CDR1 reads MDHEN; CDR2 reads SYDVKM. There are 13 residues in the CDR3. The CDR3: CASSFSVSNEQYF. CDR3 in DNA: TGTGCCAGCAGTTTTTCTGTCTCGAACGAGCAGTACTTC.

The chain joins TRBV6-5 to TRBJ2-1, with TRBD2 identical over 9 bases. The CDR3 loop spans 14 amino acids. V shed 2 bases, J shed 6 bases, and the junction held 2 bases outside the gene matches. The V gene's germline CDR1 is MNHEY and CDR2 SVGAGI. CDR3 bases: TGTGCCAGCAGTTACGGCGGGGGGGTCAATGAGCAGTTCTTC. Residues: CASSYGGGVNEQFF.

The chain couples TRBV6-1 to TRBJ2-5; D is perhaps TRBD1 (6 bases). The assigned J gene may be wrong: the sequence end matches TRBJ2-7 better. In germline, CDR1 is MNHNS, CDR2 SASEGT. CDR3 length: 15 amino acids. The CDR3 loop is CASNPPVDSSYEQYF. CDR3 bases: TGTGCCAGCAACCCCCCCGTGGACAGCTCCTACGAGCAGTACTTC.

This clone showed up just once. The chain is built from TRBV29-1 and TRBJ2-7; tentatively, D is TRBD1 (6 bases). This CDR3 spans 12 amino acids. V shed 4 bases and J shed 2 bases, with 9 bases lying between them. Germline values: CDR1 SQVTM, CDR2 ANQGSEA. CDR3 DNA: TGCAGCGTTGCAGGGGATCCCTACGAGCAGTACTTC. Its translation is CSVAGDPYEQYF.

This chain links TRBV29-1 with TRBJ1-2, with TRBD1 matching 12 bases. The CDR3 is 13 amino acids. CDR1 SQVTM and CDR2 ANQGSEA come from the germline V gene. Losses at the gene ends were 7 bases for V and 8 bases for J; bases not matched to a gene: 8. The CDR3 DNA is TGCAGCGGGAGGGGGACAGGGGGCGAAGGCTACACCTTC. This codes for CSGRGTGGEGYTF.

The chain recombines TRBV7-6 with TRBJ2-2, with D perhaps TRBD1 (6 bases). With 7 bases removed from V and 5 bases from J, the gap between germline ends came to 11 bases. CDR1 and CDR2 from the germline V gene are SGHVS and FNYEAQ. The CDR3 has 13 amino acids. CDR3 nucleotide sequence: TGTGCCAGCAACCCCCAGGGGACCGGGGAGCTGTTTTTT. Amino acids: CASNPQGTGELFF.

This clone appeared once. The chain joins TRBV6-5 to TRBJ2-7, with 10 bases lining up with TRBD1. The CDR3 runs 13 residues. Trimming removed 10 bases from V and 5 bases from J; junction bases left unmatched: 8. The germline gives CDR1 MNHEY, CDR2 SVGAGI. The CDR3 region is CATGDRGRDEQYF. The CDR3 DNA sequence: TGTGCCACTGGGGACAGGGGAAGGGACGAGCAGTACTTC.

The V gene is TRBV27, the J gene TRBJ2-1; 7 bases fit TRBD2. This CDR3 has 14 residues. Germline loops: CDR1 MNHEY, CDR2 SMNVEV (reference sequence). V gave up 2 bases and J gave up 4 bases; unmatched junction bases: 2. The CDR3 reads CASSLAGLYNEQFF. In DNA, the CDR3 is TGTGCCAGCAGTTTAGCGGGACTATACAATGAGCAGTTCTTC.

V and J are TRBV10-3 and TRBJ1-1, with D possibly matching TRBD1 (5 bases). The CDR3 length is 13 residues. Trimming shortened V by 6 bases and J by 0 bases, and 8 bases separated the two germline ends. The germline V gene has CDR1 ENHRY and CDR2 SYGVKD. Here the CDR3 reads CAISDRMNTEAFF. The CDR3 region has the DNA TGTGCCATCAGCGACAGAATGAACACTGAAGCTTTCTTT.

The chain recombines TRBV6-4 with TRBJ2-1, with 11 positions matching TRBD2. The junction had 1 base not matched to a gene; V was cut back by 3 bases and J by 6 bases. This CDR3 is 14 amino acids long. Germline loops: CDR1 MRHNA, CDR2 SNTAGT. The DNA of the CDR3 is TGTGCCAGCAGTGAAGGGACTAGCGGCAATGAGCAGTTCTTC. It codes for CASSEGTSGNEQFF.

This chain links TRBV7-6 with TRBJ1-3; 7 bases align to TRBD1. The V gene end was trimmed by 0 bases and the J gene end by 1 base; junction bases not matched to a gene: 12. Germline CDR1 is SGHVS and CDR2 is FNYEAQ. This CDR3 has 19 residues. DNA of the CDR3: TGTGCCAGCAGCTTAGCTGAGGACAGGTGGGATGATTCTGGAAACACCATATATTTT. This codes for CASSLAEDRWDDSGNTIYF.

The V and J genes are TRBV18 and TRBJ2-7; the match to TRBD2 covers 8 bases. Germline V CDR1 and CDR2: KGHSH, LQKENI. CDR3 size: 16 residues. The V segment lost 2 bases and the J segment 2 bases; nucleotides outside the gene matches: 8. This CDR3 reads CASSPDSGKGAYEQYF. The CDR3 DNA is TGTGCCAGCTCACCAGATAGCGGGAAGGGGGCCTACGAGCAGTACTTC.